This T cell receptor beta chain was identified in a study of blood T cell repertoires in COVID-19. In the authors' workflow: For nucleated cells, counts were estimated from reference gene primer amplification. Sequencing was performed with immunoSEQ multiplex PCR; in TCRdb, only in-frame clones are kept and a portion is missing. That table is the source of V, J and clone size, and D and trimming were worked out from the DNA. The data show about 260,000 clones, with 75% to 90% seen just once and just under 2% held by the top ten. The CDR3 spans 17 residues. Trimming pared 5 bases from V and 3 bases from J, leaving 17 bases between. The germline CDR1 and CDR2 sequences are SGHDN and FVKESK.

The sequencing sample was made of peripheral blood. The source of this sequence is a man in his thirties or forties with active or convalescent COVID-19. The chain uses TRBV14 and TRBJ2-6; TRBD2 might be the D (6 bases). The CDR3 is CASSEGGGWVGANVLTF. CDR3 coding DNA: TGTGCCAGCAGCGAGGGCGGAGGGTGGGTTGGGGCCAACGTCCTGACTTTC.